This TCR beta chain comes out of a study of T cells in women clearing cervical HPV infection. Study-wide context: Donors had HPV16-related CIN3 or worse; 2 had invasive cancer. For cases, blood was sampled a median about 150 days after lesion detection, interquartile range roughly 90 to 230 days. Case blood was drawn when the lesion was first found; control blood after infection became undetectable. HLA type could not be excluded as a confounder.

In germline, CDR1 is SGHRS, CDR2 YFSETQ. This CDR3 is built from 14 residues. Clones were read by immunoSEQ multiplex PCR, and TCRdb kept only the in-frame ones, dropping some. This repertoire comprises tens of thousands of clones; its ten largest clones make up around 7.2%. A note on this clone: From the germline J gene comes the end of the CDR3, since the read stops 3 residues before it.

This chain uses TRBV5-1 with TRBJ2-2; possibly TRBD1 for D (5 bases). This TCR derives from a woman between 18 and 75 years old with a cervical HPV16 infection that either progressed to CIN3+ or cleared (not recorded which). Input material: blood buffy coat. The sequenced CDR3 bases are TGCGCCAGCAGCTTACGCTCTGGGGCCAACGTG. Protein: CASSLRSGANV. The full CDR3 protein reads CASSLRSGANVLFF.